This T cell receptor (beta chain) was recorded in a study of T cell responses to AZD1222 COVID-19 vaccine. Notes on the study in general: Mapped onto spike, vaccine-associated CD4 TCRs spanned it and were dominant at 160-218 and 743-854. Of the AZD1222 recipients, only five to seven were seropositive at baseline. Reportedly, nearly half of unique spike TCRs recognized epitopes outside B.1.351/B.1.1.7 mutations.

Comment on this clone: The antigen is unknown.

CDR3 length: 14 amino acids. CDR1 MNHEY and CDR2 SMNVEV come from the germline V gene (reference sequence). Trimming stripped 6 bases from V and 0 bases from J, with 11 bases between. TCRdb's table, derived via immunoSEQ multiplex PCR, lists solely in-frame clones and lacks some. This table holds roughly 150,000 clones, roughly 88% found once. This chain connects TRBV27 to TRBJ2-5, with a tentative D call TRBD1 (5 bases). The clonotype originates from an adult in good health. Sequencing was performed on peripheral blood, taken on day 0 of AZD1222 vaccination. This chain's CDR3 is CASSSQGYQETQYF. The CDR3 nucleotides are TGTGCCAGCAGCTCTCAGGGATACCAAGAGACCCAGTACTTC.